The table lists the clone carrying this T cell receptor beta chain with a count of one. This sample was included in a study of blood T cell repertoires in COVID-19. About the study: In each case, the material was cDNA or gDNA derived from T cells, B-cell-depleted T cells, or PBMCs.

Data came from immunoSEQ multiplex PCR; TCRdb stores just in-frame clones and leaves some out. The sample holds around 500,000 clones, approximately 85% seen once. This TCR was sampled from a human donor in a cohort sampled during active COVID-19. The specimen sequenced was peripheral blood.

Here the CDR3 reads CASSYSTSGIVLLFF. The CDR3 nucleotides are TGTGCCAGCAGTTACTCGACTAGCGGGATAGTTTTGCTGTTTTTT. The chain combines TRBV6-2 or TRBV6-3 with TRBJ2-2, with 11 bases fitting TRBD2. This CDR3 comprises 15 residues. CDR1 is MNHEY, CDR2 SVGEGT, per germline. Trimming at V came to 0 bases and at J to 13 bases, leaving 7 bases not matched to a gene.